This TCR beta chain was identified in a study of cytomegalovirus exposure and HLA in healthy donors. Study findings and constraints: TCR beta sequences reportedly predicted most subjects' HLA-A and HLA-B alleles accurately. A previous analysis found most TCR beta V segments productive roughly 87% or roughly 30% of the time.

The CDR3 spans 16 residues. CDR1 is SGHNT, CDR2 YYREEE, per germline (reference sequence). Trimming removed 2 bases from V and 0 bases from J, with 13 bases in between. Notes on this clone: The antigen is not known.

Primers for the PCR totalled 60 Vbeta and 13 Jbeta. Clones were sequenced by immunoSEQ multiplex PCR, and TCRdb holds only the in-frame ones, with some missing. In all, the sample yields about 160,000 clones. The J gene is TRBJ2-3, the V gene TRBV5-4; D is unclear. Sequencing used PBMCs. The source of this sequence is a man aged 25 to 40 in good health and CMV-seronegative. The CDR3 DNA sequence: TGTGCCAGCAGCTTAATGGTTGAAACTAGCACAGATACGCAGTATTTT. This encodes CASSLMVETSTDTQYF.